These 23 T cell receptor beta chains were sequenced from one sample in a study of vaccination and CD4 T cells after COVID-19 (dated 2022 in TCRdb). Library creation used PCR. The sequencer listed for this sample is Illumina iSeq 100. DNA from cultured CD4+ T cells was subjected to TCR sequencing with the Oncomine TCR Beta short-read assay at the Johns Hopkins FTIC core. TCRdb trimmed public reads at Q25 via fastp, called clones via MiXCR and kept in-frame beta chains. Under each unique CDR3 protein, matching rows form one entry showing the most common genes and DNA. The sample yields 12,000 or so distinct CDR3 sequences; about 46% were counted once. The ten largest clones represent 29% of the sample. The meaning of the sample's treatment or condition label: approximately nine-day PBMC culture with coronavirus spike peptide pools or control peptides (ViraFEST assay). For these TCRs, the target antigens are not known.

The sample taken for sequencing was CD4+ T cells from blood, cultured in vitro. These receptors were collected from a human donor who had recovered from COVID-19.

The chain is built from TRBV27 and TRBJ2-2, with D unresolved. The CDR3 covers 16 residues. Germline loops: CDR1 MNHEY, CDR2 SMNVEV (reference sequence). V lost 1 base and J 0 bases, leaving 9 bases between the germline ends. CDR3 sequence (DNA): TGTGCCAGCAGTTTATTAAGGGTATCGAACACCGGGGAGCTGTTTTTT. Protein: CASSLLRVSNTGELFF.

The chain combines TRBV6-2 or TRBV6-3 with TRBJ1-1, with a weak D call TRBD1 (6 bases). V lost 2 bases and J lost 6, with 16 bases in between. Germline loops: CDR1 MNHEY, CDR2 SVGEGT. This CDR3 has 15 amino acids. CDR3 nucleotides: TGTGCCAGCAGTTACCCAGGGGCCTCTGGCGCTGAAGCTTTCTTT. Its protein is CASSYPGASGAEAFF.

J is TRBJ2-3 and V is TRBV12-5; TRBD2 matches at 14 bases. Trimming at V came to 4 bases and at J to 7 bases, leaving 10 bases not matched to a gene. The germline CDR1 and CDR2 sequences are LGHNT and FRNRAP. This CDR3 comprises 17 residues. CDR3 in DNA: TGTGCTAGTGGTTCGACCGGACTAGCGGGGGGCCGATATACGCAGTATTTT. Translation gives CASGSTGLAGGRYTQYF.

This clonotype was recorded a few times. The chain employs TRBV11-2 and TRBJ2-7; TRBD1 matches at 7 bases. Trimming took 2 bases from V and 4 from J; bases not matched to a gene: 2. CDR3 size: 13 residues. Looked up from germline, CDR1 is SGHAT and CDR2 is FQNNGV. The CDR3 DNA reads TGTGCCAGCAGCTTAAACAGGGGTTACGAGCAGTACTTC. Protein sequence: CASSLNRGYEQYF.

Turning to this clonotype: Since a much larger clone is just one base distant, this may be a read error. This chain joins TRBV7-2 and TRBJ1-6, with D uncertain. CDR3 length equals 16 residues. V lost 4 bases, J lost 6 bases, and 16 bases lay in between. Germline CDR1 is SGHTA and CDR2 is FQGNSA. CDR3 region: CASSYDAFWGNSPLHF. The CDR3 DNA reads as TGTGCCAGCAGCTATGACGCCTTCTGGGGTAATTCACCCCTCCACTTT.

This chain connects TRBV10-2 to TRBJ2-3; 12 bases are shared with TRBD2. Trimming cost V 6 bases and J 3 bases; bases outside gene matches: 4. CDR3 length: 15 amino acids. Germline CDR1 reads WSHSY; CDR2 reads SAAADI. The DNA of the CDR3 is TGCGCCAGCAGGCCTAGCGGGGGGGCAACAGATACGCAGTATTTT. This sequence encodes CASRPSGGATDTQYF.

Concerning this clonotype: Germline and junction disagree at one end, which may indicate a read error. CDR3 protein: CASGIGQIGTGELFF. The CDR3 DNA reads TGTGCCAGTGGTATAGGGCAGATAGGCACCGGGGAGCTGTTTTTT. The chain uses TRBV19 and TRBJ2-2; D unresolved. The CDR3 covers 15 residues. CDR1 and CDR2 from the germline V gene are LNHDA and SQIVND (reference sequence).

This clonotype was seen more than once but under ten times. V usage is TRBV5-1 and J usage is TRBJ2-3, with 8 bases fitting TRBD1. Germline CDR1 reads SGHRS; CDR2 reads YFSETQ. J gave up 0 bases and V 3 bases, and 6 bases lay outside the gene matches. This CDR3 contains 16 residues. CDR3 coding DNA: TGCGCCAGCAGCTATGGACAGGGTTTTAGCACAGATACGCAGTATTTT. It translates to CASSYGQGFSTDTQYF.

This chain uses TRBV2 with TRBJ2-1, with D uncertain. The germline V gene encodes CDR1 SNHLY and CDR2 FYNNEI. The CDR3 contains 14 residues. The germline V and J ends were trimmed by 6 bases and 9 bases, with 18 bases remaining between them. The CDR3 DNA follows: TGTGCCAGCAGCAGAAACCGTGAGATCGGTGAGCAGTTCTTC. This gives the protein CASSRNREIGEQFF.

The chain recombines TRBV2 with TRBJ1-1, with no clear D. The germline V and J ends were trimmed by 5 bases and 4 bases, with 11 bases remaining between them. Germline CDR1 is SNHLY and CDR2 is FYNNEI. This CDR3 has 13 amino acids. CDR3 amino acids: CASSPHRTTEAFF. The CDR3 bases are TGTGCCAGCAGTCCTCATCGGACCACTGAAGCTTTCTTT.

This clonotype appeared a few times. CDR3 in amino acids: CASSKGSPGSSEETQYF. Here the CDR3 DNA reads TGTGCCAGCAGTAAAGGGAGTCCAGGTAGTTCGGAAGAGACCCAGTACTTC. The chain recombines TRBV6-1 with TRBJ2-5, with D maybe TRBD2 (5 bases). Germline CDR1 MNHNS, CDR2 SASEGT. The CDR3 extends over 17 amino acids. V lost 5 bases and J lost 3, with 22 bases in between.

In its sample, this clonotype was seen a few times. The chain employs TRBV20-1 and TRBJ2-5; 7 bases line up with TRBD1. The V gene's germline CDR1 is DFQATT and CDR2 SNEGSKA (reference sequence). CDR3 length: 12 amino acids. V lost 7 bases to trimming and J lost 1 base; unmatched junction nucleotides: 3. CDR3 loop: CSGSGGQETQYF. DNA for the CDR3: TGCAGTGGATCAGGGGGCCAAGAGACCCAGTACTTC.

The V gene is TRBV12-3 or TRBV12-4, the J gene TRBJ1-2; unclear D gene. The CDR3 has 12 amino acids. Trimming shortened V by 3 bases and J by 5 bases, and 7 bases separated the two germline ends. Here the CDR3 reads CASSLSIYGYTF. The CDR3, as DNA: TGTGCCAGCAGTTTGTCGATATATGGCTACACCTTC.

The genes are TRBV30 and TRBJ1-3; 8 nucleotides align to TRBD1. The CDR3 runs to 12 residues. From germline, CDR1 is GTSNPN and CDR2 SVGIG (reference sequence). V trimming: 5 bases; J trimming: 3 bases; junction bases outside the gene matches: 0. CDR3 sequence: CAWDRGGNTIYF. In nucleotides, the CDR3 is TGTGCCTGGGACAGGGGTGGAAACACCATATATTTT.

The chain uses TRBV4-1 and TRBJ1-2; 7 positions agree with TRBD1. J lost 10 bases, V lost 1 base, and 3 bases had no gene match. Germline-derived CDR1 and CDR2 are MGHRA and YSYEKL. CDR3 length: 12 residues. The CDR3 spells CASSQVTGDYTF. In nucleotides, the CDR3 is TGCGCCAGCAGCCAAGTAACAGGGGACTACACCTTC.

This rearrangement joins TRBV30 to TRBJ1-6; no firm D call. The CDR3 totals 14 residues. Germline CDR1 is GTSNPN and CDR2 is SVGIG (reference sequence). V was pared by 6 bases and J by 0 bases, with 9 bases between. CDR3 residues: CACGSHSYNSPLHF. CDR3 nucleotide sequence: TGTGCCTGCGGCTCTCACTCCTATAATTCACCCCTCCACTTT.

This sequence joins TRBV12-3 or TRBV12-4 and TRBJ1-4; 10 nucleotides line up with TRBD1. This CDR3 has 14 amino acids. V gave up 5 bases and J gave up 7 bases; unmatched junction bases: 4. CDR3 DNA: TGTGCCAGCAGTATAGACAGGGGGCGTGAAAAACTGTTTTTT. Translation: CASSIDRGREKLFF.

The CDR3 DNA follows: TGTGCCAGCAGAGAAACAGGGACACCCCTCCACTTT. It encodes CASRETGTPLHF. The rearrangement uses TRBV6-1 and TRBJ1-6; D might be TRBD1 (6 bases). This CDR3 has 12 residues. Per germline, CDR1 MNHNS and CDR2 SASEGT. Trimming cost V 6 bases and J 11 bases, with 11 bases left between them.

The chain is built from TRBV14 and TRBJ1-6; the D is unclear. V was cut by 0 bases and J by 8 bases, with 8 bases left in between. The CDR3 has 14 residues. The V gene's germline CDR1 is SGHDN and CDR2 FVKESK. The CDR3 nucleotides read TGTGCCAGCAGCCAAGATTGGCGGTATTCACCCCTCCACTTT. Encoded protein: CASSQDWRYSPLHF.

This clonotype was detected only a few times. This chain connects TRBV29-1 to TRBJ1-6; D remains unclear. V lost 7 bases to trimming and J lost 14 bases, with 15 bases between them. Germline CDR1 is SQVTM and CDR2 is ANQGSEA. This CDR3 is 11 amino acids long. The CDR3 nucleotides read TGCAGCGCTGTCCTATTGGTCACCCTCCACTTT. It is translated as CSAVLLVTLHF.

V usage is TRBV7-2 and J usage is TRBJ1-2; 8 nucleotides match TRBD1. The CDR3 has 14 residues. The germline V gene encodes CDR1 SGHTA and CDR2 FQGNSA. With 5 bases clipped from V and 4 bases from J, the junction kept 6 bases outside the gene matches. The CDR3 here is CASSTRDRSYGYTF. The CDR3, as DNA: TGTGCCAGCAGCACCCGGGACAGGAGCTATGGCTACACCTTC.

V gene TRBV20-1 combines with J gene TRBJ1-2, with D hard to call. This CDR3 is built from 13 residues. Germline V gene lookup returns CDR1 DFQATT and CDR2 SNEGSKA (reference sequence). Trimming took off 3 bases at V and 6 bases at J, with 14 bases between the two ends. The CDR3, as DNA: TGCAGTGCTAGCTCCCCGGTCGGTAATGGCTACACCTTC. It is translated as CSASSPVGNGYTF.

The gene calls are TRBV7-2 and TRBJ2-5; TRBD1 is a possible D gene (5 bases). V lost 2 bases and J lost 2, with 12 bases in between. The CDR3 is 15 amino acids. CDR1 is SGHTA and CDR2 is FQGNSA in the germline V gene. The CDR3 sequence: CASSLPSGYQETQYF. The CDR3, as DNA: TGTGCCAGCAGCTTACCTTCAGGGTATCAAGAGACCCAGTACTTC.